This T cell receptor beta chain is from a study of T-cell memory formation after mild COVID-19. There are many counts of this clonotype. TCRdb fed the 5' RACE reads into MiXCR, producing one record per CDR3 protein. The table lists about 350,000 distinct CDR3 sequences, approximately 13% of them singletons. Sequencing input: PBMCs or a T cell subset sorted from them (not recorded which). The receptor's source is a man younger than 30 who had mild COVID-19 (a few samples of this study predate the infection). Cell type and time point are not known.

The DNA for the CDR3 is TGCAGTGCTAGAGATATGGACCCCTCTGGAAACACCATATATTTT. It codes for CSARDMDPSGNTIYF. This sequence joins TRBV20-1 and TRBJ1-3; unclear D gene. The CDR3 length is 15 residues. Trimming took off 0 bases at V and 0 bases at J, with 9 bases between the two ends. In germline, CDR1 is DFQATT, CDR2 SNEGSKA (reference sequence).